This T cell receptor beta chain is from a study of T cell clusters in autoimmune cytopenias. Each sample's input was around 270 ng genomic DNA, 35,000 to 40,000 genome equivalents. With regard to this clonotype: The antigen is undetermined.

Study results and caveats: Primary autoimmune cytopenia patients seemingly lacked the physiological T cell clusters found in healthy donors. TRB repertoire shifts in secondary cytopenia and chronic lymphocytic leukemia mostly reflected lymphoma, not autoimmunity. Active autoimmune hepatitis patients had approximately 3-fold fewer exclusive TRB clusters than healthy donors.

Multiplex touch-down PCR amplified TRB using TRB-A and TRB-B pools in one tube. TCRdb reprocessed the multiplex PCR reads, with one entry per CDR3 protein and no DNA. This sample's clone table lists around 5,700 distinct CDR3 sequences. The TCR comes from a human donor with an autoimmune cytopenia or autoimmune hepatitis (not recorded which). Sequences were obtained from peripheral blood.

CDR3 loop: CASSPSGGRYEQYF. The gene calls are TRBV18 and TRBJ2-7. Germline values: CDR1 KGHSH, CDR2 LQKENI. The CDR3 consists of 14 residues. Variable domain in full (rest from reference TRBV18 and TRBJ2-7): NAGVMQNPRHLVRRRGQEARLRCSPMKGHSHVYWYRQLPEEGLKFMVYLQKENIIDESGMPKERFSAEFPKEGPSILRIQQVVRGDSAAYFCASSPSGGRYEQYFGPGTRLTVT.